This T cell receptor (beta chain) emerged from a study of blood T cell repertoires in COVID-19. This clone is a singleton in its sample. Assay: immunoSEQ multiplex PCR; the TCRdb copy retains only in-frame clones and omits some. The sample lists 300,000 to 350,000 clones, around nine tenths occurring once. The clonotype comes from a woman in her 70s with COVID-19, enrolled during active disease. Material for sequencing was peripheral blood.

The CDR3, as DNA: TGTGCCAGCAGCCCCCCCCTAGCTGGAAACACCATATATTTT. It encodes CASSPPLAGNTIYF. The chain uses TRBV11-2 and TRBJ1-3; D is unresolved. CDR3 length: 14 residues. V shed 5 bases and J shed 2 bases, with 10 bases lying between them. Germline CDR1 reads SGHAT; CDR2 reads FQNNGV.